This T cell receptor beta chain was sequenced in a study of T cells in Graves' hyperthyroidism and ophthalmopathy. Whole-study findings and limits: Ophthalmopathy got predicted by the model a median around 6.6 months before its onset. Expanded thyroid clonotypes (above 0.001) were mostly also found in blood.

This clonotype was seen repeatedly, ten times or more. Its cognate antigen is unknown. Trimming took off 0 bases at V and 1 base at J, with 8 bases between the two ends. The CDR3 contains 15 residues. CDR1 SGHRS and CDR2 YFSETQ come from the germline V gene. TCR beta CDR3 region amplification was performed from RNA transcripts. The HTBI set primed first-round TCR CDR3 RT-PCR. TCRdb processed the multiplex PCR reads anew with MiXCR; each CDR3 protein has one entry. The sample has fewer than 600,000 distinct CDR3 sequences; approximately 14% are singletons. With a duration under 2 months, the hyperthyroidism was newly diagnosed in patients aged 18 to 65.

The sequencing sample was made of blood. The origin of this receptor is a woman between 40 and 55 years old with Graves' hyperthyroidism. This chain connects TRBV5-1 to TRBJ1-5, with TRBD1 as a possible D gene (5 bases). The CDR3 nucleotides read TGCGCCAGCAGCTTGGAATGGGGGAGCAATCAGCCCCAGCATTTT. Translation: CASSLEWGSNQPQHF.